The present T cell receptor (beta chain) was sequenced within a study of blood T cell repertoires in COVID-19 (dated by TCRdb to the early 2020s). Describing the broader study: Collaborator samples came from the United States, Italy and Spain and covered acute and convalescent phases of COVID-19. The prospective study material was composed of cDNA or gDNA derived from T cells, B-cell-depleted T cells, or PBMCs. Deeply sampled blood TCRbeta repertoires from subjects exposed to, actively infected with, or recovered from COVID-19 were included in the dataset. The repertoires were released in a freely available public database intended as a resource for research on the immune response to SARS-CoV-2. The samples were drawn from the first 160 participants of the ongoing ImmuneRACE study and from 1,254 subjects provided by 6 global collaborators. A de-identified subject ID, COVID-19 status, age in years and sex were almost always included in the sample metadata. Where available, HLA class I and class II types were taken from metadata supplied by the sample provider and were not determined by assay-based typing.

This clone was seen only once. What antigen it recognizes has not been identified. The input lacks base qualities; no much larger clone sits a single base away. Summary of the overall study and its limitations: The quantity of clinical and demographic metadata differed by source and by participant and was supplied without curation.

TCRbeta CDR3 regions were amplified from genomic DNA using the immunoSEQ Assay, a bias-controlled multiplex PCR. On the study's bioinformatics: Nucleated cell counts per sample were estimated from amplification of reference gene primers within the assay. To quantify the absolute abundance of each unique TCRbeta CDR3 rearrangement, sequence reads were collapsed and filtered. For each sample, productive Simpson clonality was calculated as the square root of Simpson's diversity index over productive rearrangements. Sourced from immuneACCESS, this table was stored by TCRdb with only in-frame sequences that have V and J called. A share of the clones is absent; for the studies checked, an unresolved V gene accounts for under half, and the remainder has no known explanation. V and J calls and clone size follow that table, whereas D and trimming were derived from the DNA. In this sample the table shows some 83,000 clones, roughly 84% of which occur a single time. The ten biggest clones cover 3.5% of the sample.

The collaborating institutions used their own protocols to collect whole blood in K2EDTA tubes. For TCRbeta analysis, collaborators shipped samples in one of three forms: frozen whole blood, isolated PBMCs, or DNA extracted from either of those sample types. Including cysteine and phenylalanine, the CDR3 has 15 amino acids. CDR3 DNA is the only sequence kept; it has 45 bases, read in frame from the first base. Trimming removed 3 bases from V and 3 bases from J; the gene matches leave 5 bases unexplained. CDR1 and CDR2 were assigned from the germline V gene as SGHRS and YFSETQ. The rearrangement combines TRBV5-1 with TRBJ2-1, with 8 central nucleotides matching TRBD1. This TCR came from a man between 50 and 59 years old with acute or convalescent COVID-19. The sequenced sample consisted of peripheral blood. The CDR3 region has the sequence CASSSTGVGYNEQFF. The sequence in DNA is TGCGCCAGCAGCTCGACAGGGGTCGGCTACAATGAGCAGTTCTTC.